Listed below are T cell receptor beta chains from one sample, sequenced in a study of human T cells and chemical hapten exposure. TCRdb re-analysed the RACE reads in MiXCR, keeping a single row per CDR3 protein. The sample lists about 70,000 distinct CDR3 sequences; roughly 6.1% were seen once. Sequencing was carried out using whole blood. The receptor set was obtained from a female donor in good health. Some clones in this sample may be carry-over from other donors' samples. The CDR3 runs from the conserved cysteine through the conserved F or W. Some rows mark clone size as missing; the rest say once, few, many or name a class of expanded clone.

>NA|TRBJ1-1|TRBV6-5
CASIRDRGEAFF
>many|TRBJ1-2|TRBV7-9
CASSTTGPTYGYTF
>NA|TRBJ1-4|TRBV2
CASRLEAPAATNEKLFF
>NA|TRBJ2-3|TRBV20-1
CSQGTLTDTQYF
>many|TRBJ1-1|TRBV5-5
CASSLATGLNTEAFF
>many|TRBJ2-4|TRBV20-1
CSASGQAGGPGNIQYF
>many|TRBJ1-6|TRBV5-1
CASSWTGDYSPLHF
>NA|TRBJ2-1|TRBV20-1
CSVVYYNEQFF
>many|TRBJ2-3|TRBV24-1
CATSRGTDTQYF
>NA|TRBJ2-3|TRBV27
CALGGQVNTDTQYF
>NA|TRBJ1-2|TRBV28
CASSPTAGVDGYTF
>many|TRBJ2-2|TRBV12-3/TRBV12-4
CASSFGELFF
>few|TRBJ2-7|TRBV7-3
CASSLAGKREGPYEQYF
>NA|TRBJ2-6|TRBV20-1
CSARAGTSGRAGANVLTF
>few|TRBJ1-2|TRBV18
CASSPGPNYGYTF
>many|TRBJ2-5|TRBV12-3/TRBV12-4
CASRAGPPGTQYF
>many|TRBJ1-1|TRBV27
CASSLFTDMNTEAFF
>few|TRBJ2-3|TRBV5-1
CASSPASYATQYF
>many|TRBJ1-6|TRBV3-1
CASSQDLQGKDNSPLHF
>NA|TRBJ2-2|TRBV24-1
CATSDPRANTGELFF
>many|TRBJ2-7|TRBV6-2/TRBV6-3
CASRPAGLPHEQYF
>many|TRBJ1-5|TRBV28
CASSLAGGLYQPQHF
>many|TRBJ2-3|TRBV5-6
CASSLRDRGTDTQYF
>NA|TRBJ2-7|TRBV9
CASSVDQGKREQYF
>few|TRBJ2-6|TRBV6-5
CASSYAAQGQDVLTF
>NA|TRBJ1-1|TRBV15
CATSKGEVRNTEAFF
>NA|TRBJ2-4|TRBV12-3/TRBV12-4
CASSPTGRGLAKNIQYF
>few|TRBJ2-1|TRBV12-3/TRBV12-4
CASRQTGSYNEQFF
>few|TRBJ2-1|TRBV5-1
CASSATDPVPSHNEQFF
>many|TRBJ2-7|TRBV29-1
CSVEQGFHEQYF
>many|TRBJ2-7|TRBV21-1
CASSAWAGTTYEQYF
>many|TRBJ2-5|TRBV2
CASSEPTSATQETQYF
>many|TRBJ2-3|TRBV7-2
CASSLAGTGGTDTQYF
>many|TRBJ2-3|TRBV20-1
CSARDLRRTSTDTQYF
>many|TRBJ2-5|TRBV12-3/TRBV12-4
CASSYAGEETQYF
>few|TRBJ2-1|TRBV24-1
CATSDPRLGKNEQFF
>many|TRBJ2-3|TRBV7-6
CASSPRAPDTQYF
>few|TRBJ1-1|TRBV3-1
CASSHGQGSEAFF
>many|TRBJ2-3|TRBV20-1
CSARGGLARPTDTQYF
>many|TRBJ1-5|TRBV5-1
CASSSGTGNNQPQHF
>few|TRBJ1-2|TRBV6-1
CASSENQENYGYTF
>many|TRBJ2-3|TRBV4-1
CASSHIEGTQYF
>NA|TRBJ2-3|TRBV13
CASSLGRRMPDTQYF
>many|TRBJ1-6|TRBV6-6
CASSSGPWDSPLHF
>NA|TRBJ2-6|TRBV14
CASSQEVRLRSPGANVLTF
>NA|TRBJ2-1|TRBV12-5
CASGGTSGSNEQFF
>many|TRBJ1-1|TRBV15
CATAQGNRGQAFF
>many|TRBJ2-1|TRBV7-9
CASSLFGGNEQFF